This entry lists 14 T cell receptor beta chains sequenced from one sample in a study of T cell responses to AZD1222 COVID-19 vaccine. Sequenced by immunoSEQ multiplex PCR; TCRdb stores in-frame clones only, minus some. The sample holds about 94,000 clones, 88% seen once. This material consisted of peripheral blood, taken 28 days after the second AZD1222 dose. The source of these receptors is an adult who received the AZD1222 COVID-19 vaccine.

This rearrangement joins TRBV7-9 to TRBJ1-6; D is perhaps TRBD1 (5 bases). The CDR3 runs to 15 residues. V was clipped by 1 base and J by 7 bases, with 11 bases between them. Per the germline V gene, CDR1 is SEHNR and CDR2 is FQNEAQ (reference sequence). The CDR3 spells CASSLGGSVNSPLHF. Written as DNA, the CDR3 is TGTGCCAGCAGCTTAGGGGGCTCTGTCAATTCACCCCTCCACTTT.

The rearrangement joins TRBV18 to TRBJ2-7; TRBD1 aligns across 7 bases. V shed 8 bases, J shed 3 bases, and the junction held 7 bases outside the gene matches. Germline assignment: CDR1 KGHSH and CDR2 LQKENI. This CDR3 has 13 residues. The chain's CDR3 is CASHVGTDYEQYF. The DNA for the CDR3 is TGTGCCAGCCACGTCGGGACAGACTACGAGCAGTACTTC.

The rearrangement links TRBV10-3 to TRBJ1-1; unclear D gene. The germline V gene has CDR1 ENHRY and CDR2 SYGVKD. The V end was cut by 0 bases, the J end by 9 bases, with 11 bases between. This CDR3 spans 13 amino acids. The CDR3 bases are TGTGCCATCAGTGAGTCGGAGGTAGGGAAAGCTTTCTTT. It yields the protein CAISESEVGKAFF.

V usage is TRBV4-1 and J usage is TRBJ1-2; D not certain. The ends were cut back, 4 bases at V and 2 bases at J, with 20 bases in the middle. The CDR3 extends over 17 amino acids. Looked up from germline, CDR1 is MGHRA and CDR2 is YSYEKL. Here the CDR3 reads CASSPVVRRDPNYGYTF. CDR3 coding DNA: TGCGCCAGCAGCCCGGTGGTCCGGAGGGATCCGAACTATGGCTACACCTTC.

Only one count was recorded for this clone. The chain carries TRBV6-5 and TRBJ2-1, with 7 bases that match TRBD2. This CDR3 spans 15 amino acids. The germline gives CDR1 MNHEY, CDR2 SVGAGI. V was pared by 8 bases and J by 2 bases, with 9 bases of the junction left unmatched. The CDR3 spells CASSYRGRAYNEQFF. The CDR3 DNA sequence: TGTGCCAGCTCATACCGGGGGAGGGCCTACAATGAGCAGTTCTTC.

The V call is TRBV7-3, the J call TRBJ2-2; tentative D call: TRBD1 (5 bases). This CDR3 contains 15 residues. Germline CDR1 reads SGHTA; CDR2 reads FQGTGA. Trimming pared 0 bases from V and 7 bases from J, leaving 12 bases between. The DNA of the CDR3 is TGTGCCAGCAGCTTAACGTGGCAGGGTGGCGGGGAGCTGTTTTTT. This gives the protein CASSLTWQGGGELFF.

To note about this clone: Other DNA sequences in this sample translate to the same CDR3. The gene calls are TRBV29-1 and TRBJ1-2, with D unresolved. V was shortened by 2 bases and J by 4 bases, with 8 bases between the two germline ends. Germline V gives CDR1 SQVTM, CDR2 ANQGSEA. There are 12 residues in the CDR3. The CDR3 loop is CSVEHGSYGYTF. The CDR3 nucleotides are TGCAGCGTTGAACACGGGAGCTATGGCTACACCTTC.

This chain joins TRBV7-6 and TRBJ1-5; D remains ambiguous. CDR3 length: 16 amino acids. Germline loops: CDR1 SGHVS, CDR2 FNYEAQ. The V and J ends lost 1 base and 9 bases respectively, with 19 bases between them. CDR3 bases: TGTGCCAGCAGCTTAGTCATCAGCAAGTTGGGTCGGCCCCAGCATTTT. This sequence encodes CASSLVISKLGRPQHF.

The chain has TRBV10-3 and TRBJ2-7; perhaps TRBD2 as D (6 bases). The CDR3 has 14 residues. V was clipped by 2 bases and J by 6 bases, with 14 bases between them. Germline CDR1 is ENHRY and CDR2 is SYGVKD. The CDR3 is CAISEDMRRGEQYF. CDR3 nucleotides: TGTGCCATCAGTGAGGATATGAGGAGGGGCGAGCAGTACTTC.

The chain recombines TRBV27 with TRBJ2-7, with 10 bases identical to TRBD1. V was pared by 6 bases and J by 4 bases, with 3 bases of the junction left unmatched. Per the germline V gene, CDR1 is MNHEY and CDR2 is SMNVEV (reference sequence). The CDR3 is made up of 13 amino acids. The CDR3: CASRRDRGYEQYF. The CDR3 DNA reads as TGTGCCAGCAGGAGGGACAGGGGTTACGAGCAGTACTTC.

The chain combines TRBV7-6 with TRBJ1-4, with a weak D call TRBD1 (6 bases). The CDR3 loop spans 16 amino acids. Between the trimmed V and J ends, which lost 4 bases and 4 bases, there was a span of 16 bases. Germline V gives CDR1 SGHVS, CDR2 FNYEAQ. The CDR3 here is CASSYSPTGHNEKLFF. The CDR3 region has the DNA TGTGCCAGCAGCTACTCTCCGACAGGCCATAATGAAAAACTGTTTTTT.

The CDR3 nucleotides read TGTGCCACCAGCCCCAGAGGGATTTTTAGTGATCAGCCCCAGCATTTT. This translates into CATSPRGIFSDQPQHF. The chain has TRBV6-2 or TRBV6-3 and TRBJ1-5, with D unclear. Germline values: CDR1 MNHEY, CDR2 SVGEGT. V lost 10 bases and J lost 5, with 24 bases in between. The CDR3 runs 16 residues.

This chain links TRBV29-1 with TRBJ1-1, with 9 bases fitting TRBD1. The CDR3 extends over 13 amino acids. J gave up 0 bases and V 6 bases, and 2 bases lay outside the gene matches. The germline V gene has CDR1 SQVTM and CDR2 ANQGSEA. Here the CDR3 reads CSVQGALNTEAFF. The CDR3 bases are TGCAGCGTACAGGGGGCCCTGAACACTGAAGCTTTCTTT.

The V call is TRBV7-8, the J call TRBJ1-2; unclear D gene. CDR1 and CDR2 from the germline V gene are SGHVS and FQNEAQ. The CDR3 spans 14 residues. V dropped 5 bases and J dropped 6 bases, with 16 bases sitting between them. In nucleotides, the CDR3 is TGTGCCAGCAGCCCGGGAAACAGAAGGGATGGCTACACCTTC. It translates to CASSPGNRRDGYTF.